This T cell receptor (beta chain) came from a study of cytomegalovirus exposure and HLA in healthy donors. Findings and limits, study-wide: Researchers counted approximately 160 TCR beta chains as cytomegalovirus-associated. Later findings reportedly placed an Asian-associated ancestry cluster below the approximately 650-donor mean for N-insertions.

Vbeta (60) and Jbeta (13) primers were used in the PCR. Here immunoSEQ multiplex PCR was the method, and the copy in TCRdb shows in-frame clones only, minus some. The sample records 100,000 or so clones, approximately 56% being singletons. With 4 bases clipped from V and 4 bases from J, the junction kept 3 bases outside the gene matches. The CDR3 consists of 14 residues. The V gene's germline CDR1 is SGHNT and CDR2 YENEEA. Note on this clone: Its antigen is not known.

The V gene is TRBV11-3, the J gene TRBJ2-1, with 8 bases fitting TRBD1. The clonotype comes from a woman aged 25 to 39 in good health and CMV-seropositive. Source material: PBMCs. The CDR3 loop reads CASSSRDRYNEQFF. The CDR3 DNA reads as TGTGCCAGCAGCTCCCGGGACAGGTACAATGAGCAGTTCTTC.